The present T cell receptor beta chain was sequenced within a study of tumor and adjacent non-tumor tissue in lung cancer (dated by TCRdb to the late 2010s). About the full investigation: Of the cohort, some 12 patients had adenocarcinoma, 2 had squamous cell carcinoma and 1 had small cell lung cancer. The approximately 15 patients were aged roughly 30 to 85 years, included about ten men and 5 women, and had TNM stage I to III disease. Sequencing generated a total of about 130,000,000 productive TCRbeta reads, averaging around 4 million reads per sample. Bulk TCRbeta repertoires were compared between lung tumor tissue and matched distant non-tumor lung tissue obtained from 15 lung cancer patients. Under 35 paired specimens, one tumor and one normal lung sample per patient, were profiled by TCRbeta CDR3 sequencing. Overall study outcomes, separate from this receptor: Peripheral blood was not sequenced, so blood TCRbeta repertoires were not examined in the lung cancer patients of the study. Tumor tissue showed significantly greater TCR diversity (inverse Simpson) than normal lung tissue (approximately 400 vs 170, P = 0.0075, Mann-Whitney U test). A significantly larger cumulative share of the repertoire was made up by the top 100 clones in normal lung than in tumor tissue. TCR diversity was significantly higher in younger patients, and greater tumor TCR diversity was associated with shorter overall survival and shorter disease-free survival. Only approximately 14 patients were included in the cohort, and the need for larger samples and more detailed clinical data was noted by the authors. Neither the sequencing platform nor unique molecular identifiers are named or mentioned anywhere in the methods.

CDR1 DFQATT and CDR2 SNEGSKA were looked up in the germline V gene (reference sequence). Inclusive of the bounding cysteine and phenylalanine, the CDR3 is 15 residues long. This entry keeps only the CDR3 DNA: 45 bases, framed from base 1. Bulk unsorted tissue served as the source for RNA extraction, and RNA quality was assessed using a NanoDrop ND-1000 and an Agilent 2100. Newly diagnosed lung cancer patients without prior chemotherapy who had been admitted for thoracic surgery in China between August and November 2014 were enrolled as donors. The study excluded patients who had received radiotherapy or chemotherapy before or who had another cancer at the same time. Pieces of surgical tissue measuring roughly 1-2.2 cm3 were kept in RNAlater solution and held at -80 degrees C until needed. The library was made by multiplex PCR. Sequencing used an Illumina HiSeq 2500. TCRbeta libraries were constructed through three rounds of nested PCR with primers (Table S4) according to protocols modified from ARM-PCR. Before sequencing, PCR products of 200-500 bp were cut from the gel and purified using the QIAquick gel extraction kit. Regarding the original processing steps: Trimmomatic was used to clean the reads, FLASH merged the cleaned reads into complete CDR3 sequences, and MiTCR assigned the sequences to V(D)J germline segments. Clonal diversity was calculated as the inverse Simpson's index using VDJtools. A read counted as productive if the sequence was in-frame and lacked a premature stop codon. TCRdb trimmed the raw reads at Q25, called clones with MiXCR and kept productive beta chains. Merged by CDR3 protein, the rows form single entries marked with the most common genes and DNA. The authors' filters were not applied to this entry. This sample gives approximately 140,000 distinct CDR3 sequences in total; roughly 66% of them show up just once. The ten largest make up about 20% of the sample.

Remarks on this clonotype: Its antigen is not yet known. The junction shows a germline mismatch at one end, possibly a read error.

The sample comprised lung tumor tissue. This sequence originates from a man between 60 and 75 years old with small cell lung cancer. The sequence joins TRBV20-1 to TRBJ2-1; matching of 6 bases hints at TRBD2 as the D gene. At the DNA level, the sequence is TGCATTGCTAGAGATGGAGGGGCAAAGGGGCATGAGCAGTTCTTC. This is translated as CIARDGGAKGHEQFF.